This T cell receptor beta chain is drawn from a study of T cells expressing NK-cell markers. Reprocessing the 5' RACE reads, TCRdb reports a single entry for every CDR3 protein and omits DNA. This sample contains more than 400,000 distinct CDR3 sequences. The CDR3 has 15 amino acids. CDR1 and CDR2 (germline): SGHTA, FQGNSA. The receptor was derived from a woman between 18 and 70 years old in good health. This rearrangement joins TRBV7-2 to TRBJ2-1; without DNA, the TCRdb call of TRBD1 cannot be checked. The sample comprised blood T cells: a sorted CD56 or NKG2C T cell subset, CD4+ or CD8+ T cells, or bulk PBMC T cells (not recorded which). The CDR3 protein is CASGKRDRDYNEQFF.